These T cell receptor beta chains were read from a single sample in a study of blood T cell repertoires in COVID-19. Sequencing used immunoSEQ multiplex PCR; TCRdb keeps in-frame clones, though not all of them. Of some 200,000 clones in the sample, about 89% were seen once. What was sequenced was peripheral blood. These receptors were obtained from a man aged 70 or older with acute or convalescent COVID-19. Each CDR3 is given with its conserved first and last residue. The D gene is left open where the match is weak. Clone size is given for some rows only: seen once, a few or many times, or a class if the clone is expanded.

v_gene	d_gene	len	abundance	j_gene	CDR3nt	CDR3aa
TRBV27	TRBD2	16	NA	TRBJ2-7	TGTGCCAGCAGTTTTCAGCCAGCGGGATCGGATTACGAGCAGTACTTC	CASSFQPAGSDYEQYF
TRBV5-1	NA	16	NA	TRBJ2-6	TGCGCCAGCAGCTTGGGCCCAGGCTATGGGGCCAACGTCCTGACTTTC	CASSLGPGYGANVLTF
TRBV6-5	NA	15	NA	TRBJ1-2	TGTGCCAGCAGTTACTCGTCACAGGGAGGGGATGGCTACACCTTC	CASSYSSQGGDGYTF
TRBV5-5	TRBD1	14	NA	TRBJ2-7	TGTGCCAGCAGCTGGGGGACAGCCTCCTACGAGCAGTACTTC	CASSWGTASYEQYF
TRBV5-1	TRBD2	16	once	TRBJ2-5	TGCGCCAGCAGCTTGGCAAATAGCGGGAGTTGGGAGACCCAGTACTTC	CASSLANSGSWETQYF
TRBV6-2/TRBV6-3	NA	13	NA	TRBJ1-6	TGTGCCAGCAGTTATCCTCCTGGCTCACCCCTCCACTTT	CASSYPPGSPLHF
TRBV19	NA	19	NA	TRBJ2-3	TGTGCCAGTAGTACCCGACAGGGCGGAACGGGAGGGAGCACAGATACGCAGTATTTT	CASSTRQGGTGGSTDTQYF
TRBV5-1	NA	14	NA	TRBJ2-3	TGCGCCAGCAGCTTGTTCCAGGGCACAGATACGCAGTATTTT	CASSLFQGTDTQYF
TRBV20-1	NA	11	once	TRBJ2-5	TGCAGTGCACGGAACGGGGAGACCCAGTACTTC	CSARNGETQYF
TRBV18	TRBD2	16	NA	TRBJ2-3	TGTGCCAGCTCACTCGTGACTAGCGGGAGGGGTGATACGCAGTATTTT	CASSLVTSGRGDTQYF
TRBV28	NA	15	NA	TRBJ1-1	TGTGCCAGCAGCCGAAGGGCAGGGCAGAACACTGAAGCTTTCTTT	CASSRRAGQNTEAFF
TRBV5-6	NA	17	NA	TRBJ2-3	TGTGCCAGCAGCTCCCCTACTGGGGCGGGATCTTATGATACGCAGTATTTT	CASSSPTGAGSYDTQYF
TRBV28	NA	13	NA	TRBJ1-3	TGTGCCAGCAGTCTCCGGACAACCTACACCATATATTTT	CASSLRTTYTIYF
TRBV3-1/TRBV3-2	NA	15	once	TRBJ1-3	TGTGCCAGCAGCCCCCTACTGAACTCTGGAAACACCATATATTTT	CASSPLLNSGNTIYF
TRBV6-6	TRBD1	14	NA	TRBJ2-5	TGTGCCAGCAGAACCGGGACAGGAAAAGAGACCCAGTACTTC	CASRTGTGKETQYF
TRBV23-1	NA	17	NA	TRBJ1-5	TGCGCCAGCAGTCAATATCCGGACAGCGTTAGCAATCAGCCCCAGCATTTT	CASSQYPDSVSNQPQHF
TRBV27	TRBD1	16	few	TRBJ2-7	TGTGCCAGCACACAATCCCCCGGGACAGGGCTTCACGAGCAGTACTTC	CASTQSPGTGLHEQYF
TRBV9	NA	14	NA	TRBJ2-7	TGTGCCAGCAGCGTAAGGGGCGGCCTCTACGAGCAGTACTTC	CASSVRGGLYEQYF
TRBV19	NA	12	NA	TRBJ2-2	TGTGCCAGTAGTGTCCTAGCCGGGGAGCTGTTTTTT	CASSVLAGELFF
TRBV7-8	NA	15	NA	TRBJ1-2	TGTGCCAGCAGCCAACCCTGGGCCATCTACTATGGCTACACCTTC	CASSQPWAIYYGYTF
TRBV6-1	NA	14	NA	TRBJ1-1	TGTGCCAGCAGTGAACCCGGTGGGAACACTGAAGCTTTCTTT	CASSEPGGNTEAFF
TRBV6-2/TRBV6-3	NA	15	NA	TRBJ1-5	TGTGCCAGCAGTTACGAGGCAGGGGGCAATCAGCCCCAGCATTTT	CASSYEAGGNQPQHF
TRBV4-2	NA	16	NA	TRBJ1-2	TGTGCCAGCAGCCAAGATCTCAGACAGGACAACTATGGCTACACCTTC	CASSQDLRQDNYGYTF
TRBV5-4	TRBD1	16	NA	TRBJ1-6	TGTGCCAGCAGCTCCCCCGAACAGGGGTATAATTCACCCCTCCACTTT	CASSSPEQGYNSPLHF
TRBV14	NA	14	NA	TRBJ2-3	TGTGCCAGCAGCCCACTAGGACTAACAGATACGCAGTATTTT	CASSPLGLTDTQYF
TRBV6-1	NA	14	few	TRBJ2-3	TGTGCCAGCAGTGAAGCGCAAGGAGGAGATACGCAGTATTTT	CASSEAQGGDTQYF
TRBV5-4	NA	15	once	TRBJ2-5	TGTGCCAGCAGCTCCCAGGAAAAGGGGGAAGAGACCCAGTACTTC	CASSSQEKGEETQYF
TRBV7-9	NA	16	few	TRBJ2-1	TGTGCCAGCAGCAGCTTCATGGGGGGTGGCTACAATGAGCAGTTCTTC	CASSSFMGGGYNEQFF
TRBV6-5	TRBD1	15	NA	TRBJ2-3	TGTGCCAGCAGTTTCCGGGACAGCCTCACAGATACGCAGTATTTT	CASSFRDSLTDTQYF
TRBV24-1	TRBD2	17	NA	TRBJ2-3	TGTGCCACCAGTGACCAAAAAGCGGGGGACCGCACAGATACGCAGTATTTT	CATSDQKAGDRTDTQYF
TRBV27	TRBD2	16	NA	TRBJ2-3	TGTGCCAGCAGTGCACTAGCGGGCCGAACCACAGATACGCAGTATTTT	CASSALAGRTTDTQYF
TRBV29-1	NA	11	once	TRBJ1-2	TGCAGCGTCCAAAAAGCCTATGGCTACACCTTC	CSVQKAYGYTF
TRBV6-1	NA	15	NA	TRBJ2-3	TGTGCCAGCAGTGAACAGGGGATAGGCCATGATACGCAGTATTTT	CASSEQGIGHDTQYF
TRBV4-1	NA	17	NA	TRBJ1-5	TGCGCCAGCAGCCAAGTAATAACAGGCTTGAGCAATCAGCCCCAGCATTTT	CASSQVITGLSNQPQHF
TRBV5-1	NA	13	NA	TRBJ2-7	TGCGCCAGCAGCTACGACGGGGACTACGAGCAGTACTTC	CASSYDGDYEQYF
TRBV3-1/TRBV3-2	TRBD2	16	NA	TRBJ2-1	TGTGCCAGCAGCGCCTCCCCTAGCGGAGGCTACAATGAGCAGTTCTTC	CASSASPSGGYNEQFF
TRBV5-6	TRBD2	14	NA	TRBJ2-5	TGTGCCAGCAGCTTAGCGGGAGCCTACGAGACCCAGTACTTC	CASSLAGAYETQYF
TRBV21-1	NA	10	once	TRBJ2-7	TGTGCCAGCTCCAGGTTCGAGCAGTACTTC	CASSRFEQYF
TRBV6-5	TRBD1	14	NA	TRBJ1-5	TGTGCCAGCAGGACCGGGACAGAAGATCAGTCCCAGCATTTT	CASRTGTEDQSQHF
TRBV3-1/TRBV3-2	NA	14	NA	TRBJ1-6	TGTGCCAGCAGCCAAGACTTACTTAATTCACCCCTCCACTTT	CASSQDLLNSPLHF
TRBV28	NA	13	few	TRBJ2-3	TGTGCCAGCAGTTTGGCGGGGACAGATACGCAGTATTTT	CASSLAGTDTQYF
TRBV7-7	TRBD1	18	NA	TRBJ2-3	TGTGCTAGCAGCTTAGCGCTATTCGGACAGGGCGGCACAGATACGCAGTATTTT	CASSLALFGQGGTDTQYF